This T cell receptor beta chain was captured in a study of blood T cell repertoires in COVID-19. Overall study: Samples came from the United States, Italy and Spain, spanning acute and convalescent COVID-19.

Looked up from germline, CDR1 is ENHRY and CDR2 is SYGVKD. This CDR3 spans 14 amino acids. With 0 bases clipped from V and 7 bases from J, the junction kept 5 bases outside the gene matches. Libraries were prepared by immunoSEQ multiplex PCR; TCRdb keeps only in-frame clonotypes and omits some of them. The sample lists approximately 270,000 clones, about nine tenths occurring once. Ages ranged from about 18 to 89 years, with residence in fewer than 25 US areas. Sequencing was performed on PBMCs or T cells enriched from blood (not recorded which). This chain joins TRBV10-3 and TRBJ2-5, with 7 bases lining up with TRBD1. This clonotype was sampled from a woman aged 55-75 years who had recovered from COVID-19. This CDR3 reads CAISESTGEVTQYF. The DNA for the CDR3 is TGTGCCATCAGTGAGTCTACAGGGGAAGTGACCCAGTACTTC.